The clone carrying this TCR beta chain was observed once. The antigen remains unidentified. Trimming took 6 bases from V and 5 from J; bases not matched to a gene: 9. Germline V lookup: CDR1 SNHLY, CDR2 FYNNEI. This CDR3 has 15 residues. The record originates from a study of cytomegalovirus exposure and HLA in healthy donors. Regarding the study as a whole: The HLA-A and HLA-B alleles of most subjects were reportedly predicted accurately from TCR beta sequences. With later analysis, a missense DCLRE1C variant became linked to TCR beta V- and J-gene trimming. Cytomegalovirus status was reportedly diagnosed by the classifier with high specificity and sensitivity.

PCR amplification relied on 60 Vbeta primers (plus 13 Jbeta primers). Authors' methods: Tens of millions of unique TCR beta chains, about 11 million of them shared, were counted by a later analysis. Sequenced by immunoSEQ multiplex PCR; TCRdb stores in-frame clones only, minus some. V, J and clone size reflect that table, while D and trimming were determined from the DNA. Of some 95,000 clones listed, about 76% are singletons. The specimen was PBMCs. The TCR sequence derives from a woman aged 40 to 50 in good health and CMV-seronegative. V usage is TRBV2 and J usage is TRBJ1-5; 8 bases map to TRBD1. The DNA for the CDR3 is TGTGCCAGCAGATTCGGGACAGGCGGTGATCAGCCCCAGCATTTT. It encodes CASRFGTGGDQPQHF.